A single sample is the source of the 2 T cell receptor beta chains below, sequenced in a study of blood T cell repertoires in COVID-19. Produced via immunoSEQ multiplex PCR; TCRdb's table is partial and in-frame only. The sample holds under 250,000 clones, over 75% seen once. Source material: PBMCs or T cells enriched from blood (not recorded which). These TCRs come from a man aged 25 to 40 with acute COVID-19.

The chain joins TRBV7-3 to TRBJ2-1, with 10 bases lining up with TRBD1. The CDR3 spans 16 residues. Losses at the gene ends were 5 bases for V and 5 bases for J; bases not matched to a gene: 9. Germline values: CDR1 SGHTA, CDR2 FQGTGA. The CDR3 DNA sequence: TGTGCCAGCAGCGAGACAGGGGGCAATGGGCACAATGAGCAGTTCTTC. Its protein product is CASSETGGNGHNEQFF.

The J gene is TRBJ1-5, the V gene TRBV25-1; D ambiguous. The germline V and J ends were trimmed by 0 bases and 0 bases, with 3 bases remaining between them. The CDR3 is 14 residues long. The germline V gene encodes CDR1 MGHDK and CDR2 SYGVNS. The CDR3 loop is CASSEYGSNQPQHF. CDR3 sequence (DNA): TGTGCCAGCAGTGAATACGGTAGCAATCAGCCCCAGCATTTT.